The clone carrying this T cell receptor (beta chain) was counted ten times or more. This entry comes from a study of human T cells and chemical hapten exposure. Looking at the study overall: For sensitization, 2% DPC was applied to a 2 cm by 2 cm patch of upper inner arm skin. Scalp application of diphenylcyclopropenone was performed weekly in patients across the entire roughly 25-week study.

Trimming took 6 bases from V and 2 from J, leaving 19 bases between them. This CDR3 is built from 15 residues. Germline loops: CDR1 DFQATT, CDR2 SNEGSKA (reference sequence). Time point: pre-sensitization, week 0. Treatment of the sample: therapeutic diphenylcyclopropenone sensitization with weekly scalp DPC. TCRdb processed the RACE reads anew with MiXCR; each CDR3 protein has one entry. The table has 250,000 or so distinct CDR3 sequences, 7.7% seen once. The clonotype comes from a man younger than 30 with alopecia areata. Some clones in this sample may be carry-over from other donors' samples. The sequencing used whole blood, collected in connection with sensitization to the hapten diphenylcyclopropenone (DPC). The rearrangement uses TRBV20-1 and TRBJ1-1; no definite D call. The CDR3 here is CSAGPLVISNTEAFF. CDR3 sequence (DNA): TGCAGTGCCGGGCCACTGGTAATCTCTAACACTGAAGCTTTCTTT.